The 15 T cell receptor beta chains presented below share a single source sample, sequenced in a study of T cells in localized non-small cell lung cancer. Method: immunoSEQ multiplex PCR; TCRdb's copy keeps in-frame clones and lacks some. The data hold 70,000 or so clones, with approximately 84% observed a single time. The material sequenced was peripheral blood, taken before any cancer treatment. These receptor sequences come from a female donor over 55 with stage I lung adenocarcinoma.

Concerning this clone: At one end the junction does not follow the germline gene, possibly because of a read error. Here the CDR3 DNA reads TGCGCCAGCAGTAAGTCGGGGACTGAGCAGTTCTTC. Amino acids: CASSKSGTEQFF. The chain links TRBV10-2 to TRBJ2-1; D tentatively fits TRBD1 or TRBD2 (5 bases each). Looked up from germline, CDR1 is WSHSY and CDR2 is SAAADI. The length of the CDR3 is 12 residues.

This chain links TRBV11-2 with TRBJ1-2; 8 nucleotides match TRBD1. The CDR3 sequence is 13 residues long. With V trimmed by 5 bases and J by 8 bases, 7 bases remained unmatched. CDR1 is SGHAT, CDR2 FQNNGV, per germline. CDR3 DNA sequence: TGTGCCAGCAGCGCGACAGGGGCGCAAGGCTACACCTTC. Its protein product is CASSATGAQGYTF.

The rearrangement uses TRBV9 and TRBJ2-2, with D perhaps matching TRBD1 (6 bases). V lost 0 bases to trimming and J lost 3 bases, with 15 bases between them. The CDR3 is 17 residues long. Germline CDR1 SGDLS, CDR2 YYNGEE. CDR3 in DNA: TGTGCCAGCAGCGTAGCGACAGGTATTGGGGACACCGGGGAGCTGTTTTTT. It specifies CASSVATGIGDTGELFF.

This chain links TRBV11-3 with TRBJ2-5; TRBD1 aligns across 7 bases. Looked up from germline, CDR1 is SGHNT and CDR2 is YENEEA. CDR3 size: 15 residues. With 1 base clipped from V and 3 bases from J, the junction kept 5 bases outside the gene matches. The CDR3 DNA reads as TGTGCCAGCAGCTTAGGGCAGGGACAGAAAGAGACCCAGTACTTC. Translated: CASSLGQGQKETQYF.

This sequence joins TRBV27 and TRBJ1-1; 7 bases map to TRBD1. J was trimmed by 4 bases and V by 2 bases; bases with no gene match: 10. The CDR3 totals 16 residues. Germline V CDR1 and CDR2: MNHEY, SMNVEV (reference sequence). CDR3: CASSLKAGGTATEAFF. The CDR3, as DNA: TGTGCCAGCAGTTTAAAGGCAGGGGGGACCGCCACTGAAGCTTTCTTT.

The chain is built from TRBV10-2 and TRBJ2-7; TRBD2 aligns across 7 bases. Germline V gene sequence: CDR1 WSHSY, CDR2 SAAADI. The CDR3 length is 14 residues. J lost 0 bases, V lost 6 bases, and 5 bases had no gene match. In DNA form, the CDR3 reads TGCGCCAGCAGCCAGGGAGGGAGCTCCTACGAGCAGTACTTC. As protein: CASSQGGSSYEQYF.

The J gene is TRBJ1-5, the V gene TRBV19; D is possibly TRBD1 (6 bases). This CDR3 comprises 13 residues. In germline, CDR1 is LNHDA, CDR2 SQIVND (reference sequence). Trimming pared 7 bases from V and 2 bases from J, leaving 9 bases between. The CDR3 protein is CASNNRGNQPQHF. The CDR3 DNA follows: TGTGCCAGTAACAACAGGGGCAATCAGCCCCAGCATTTT.

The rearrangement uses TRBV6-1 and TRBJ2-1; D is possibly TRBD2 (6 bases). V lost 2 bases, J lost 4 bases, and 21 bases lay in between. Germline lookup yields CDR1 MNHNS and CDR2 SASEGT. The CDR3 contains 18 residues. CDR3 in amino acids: CASSEKPPGRDLYNEQFF. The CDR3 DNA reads TGTGCCAGCAGTGAAAAACCCCCCGGCAGGGACTTATACAATGAGCAGTTCTTC.

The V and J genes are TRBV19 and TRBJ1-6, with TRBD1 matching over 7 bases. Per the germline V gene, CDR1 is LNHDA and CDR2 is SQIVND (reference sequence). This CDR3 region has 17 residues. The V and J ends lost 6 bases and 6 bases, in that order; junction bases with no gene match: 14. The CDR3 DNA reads TGTGCCAGTAGGGTAAGACAGGGCCCCCGGCTTAATTCACCCCTCCACTTT. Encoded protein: CASRVRQGPRLNSPLHF.

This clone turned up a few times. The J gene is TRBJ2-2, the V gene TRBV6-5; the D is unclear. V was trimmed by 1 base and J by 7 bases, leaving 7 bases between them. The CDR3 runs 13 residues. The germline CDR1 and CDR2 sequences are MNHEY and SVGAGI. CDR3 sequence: CASSYLRGGELFF. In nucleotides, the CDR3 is TGTGCCAGCAGTTACTTGAGAGGCGGGGAGCTGTTTTTT.

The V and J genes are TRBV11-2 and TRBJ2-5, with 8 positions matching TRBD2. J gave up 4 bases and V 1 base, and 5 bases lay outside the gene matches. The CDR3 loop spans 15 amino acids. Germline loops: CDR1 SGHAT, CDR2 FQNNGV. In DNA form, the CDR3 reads TGTGCCAGCAGCTTAGTAGCGGGGTCCATAGAGACCCAGTACTTC. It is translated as CASSLVAGSIETQYF.

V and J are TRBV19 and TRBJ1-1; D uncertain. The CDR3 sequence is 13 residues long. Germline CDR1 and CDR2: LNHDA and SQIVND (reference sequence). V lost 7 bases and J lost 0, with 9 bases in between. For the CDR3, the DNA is TGTGCCAGTAAGCCAGAATTGAACACTGAAGCTTTCTTT. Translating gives CASKPELNTEAFF.

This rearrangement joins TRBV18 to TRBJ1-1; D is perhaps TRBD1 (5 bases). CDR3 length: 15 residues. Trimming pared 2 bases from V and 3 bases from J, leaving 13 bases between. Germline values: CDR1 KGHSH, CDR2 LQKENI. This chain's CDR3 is CASSPIQGGDTEAFF. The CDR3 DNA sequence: TGTGCCAGCTCACCAATTCAGGGAGGGGACACTGAAGCTTTCTTT.

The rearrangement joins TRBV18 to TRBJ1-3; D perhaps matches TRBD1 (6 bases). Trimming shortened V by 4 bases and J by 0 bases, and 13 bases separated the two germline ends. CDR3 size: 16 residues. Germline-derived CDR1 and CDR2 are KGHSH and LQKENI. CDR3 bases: TGTGCCAGCTCACAATCAGGGGTTCTCTCTGGAAACACCATATATTTT. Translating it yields CASSQSGVLSGNTIYF. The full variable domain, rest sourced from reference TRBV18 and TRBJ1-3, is NAGVMQNPRHLVRRRGQEARLRCSPMKGHSHVYWYRQLPEEGLKFMVYLQKENIIDESGMPKERFSAEFPKEGPSILRIQQVVRGDSAAYFCASSQSGVLSGNTIYFGEGSWLTVV.

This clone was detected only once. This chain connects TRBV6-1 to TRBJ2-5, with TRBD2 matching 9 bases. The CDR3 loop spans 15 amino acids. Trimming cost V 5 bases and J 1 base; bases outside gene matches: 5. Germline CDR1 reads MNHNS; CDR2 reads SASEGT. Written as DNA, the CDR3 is TGTGCCAGCAGTTTTAGCGGGGGCCGCCAAGAGACCCAGTACTTC. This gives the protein CASSFSGGRQETQYF.